The 5 T cell receptor beta chains presented below share a single source sample, sequenced in a study of human T cells and chemical hapten exposure. Specified time point: pre-sensitization, week 0. The treatment was: therapeutic diphenylcyclopropenone sensitization with weekly scalp DPC. TCRdb reanalysed the RACE reads using MiXCR and keeps one entry per CDR3 protein. Of under 400,000 distinct CDR3 sequences listed, 4% to 6% are singletons. The sequencing here drew on whole blood, taken in connection with sensitization to the hapten diphenylcyclopropenone (DPC). The receptors were sampled from a woman aged 45 to 65 with alopecia areata. Some clones in this sample may be carry-over from other donors' samples.

Details on this clonotype: A much larger clone sits a single nucleotide away, making a read error possible. The rearrangement joins TRBV7-9 to TRBJ1-5, with D unclear. Germline lookup yields CDR1 SEHNR and CDR2 FQNEAQ (reference sequence). The CDR3 is 13 amino acids. For the CDR3, the DNA is TGTGCCAGCAGCTTAAGCGGGGATCAGCCCCGGCATTTT. Amino acid sequence: CASSLSGDQPRHF.

This clonotype was found many times. The chain employs TRBV11-2 and TRBJ1-1; 9 bases map to TRBD1. Looked up from germline, CDR1 is SGHAT and CDR2 is FQNNGV. The CDR3 spans 16 residues. V shed 4 bases, J shed 11 bases, and the junction held 17 bases outside the gene matches. The CDR3 DNA reads TGTGCCAGCAGCTCCCTTCGGGGGACAGGGTATTTTGTGGCTTTCTTT. Protein: CASSSLRGTGYFVAFF.

The V gene is TRBV12-3 or TRBV12-4, the J gene TRBJ1-5; maybe TRBD1 (5 bases). This CDR3 region has 16 residues. V was cut by 3 bases and J by 2 bases, with 14 bases left in between. For the CDR3, the DNA is TGTGCCAGCAGTTTGGGGCAGGTTCAGGGCAATCAGCCCCAGCATTTT. Translating it yields CASSLGQVQGNQPQHF.

This clonotype was counted many times. The genes are TRBV12-3 or TRBV12-4 and TRBJ2-1, with D possibly matching TRBD2 (5 bases). V was clipped by 2 bases and J by 2 bases, with 10 bases between them. The CDR3 has 15 amino acids. The CDR3 is CASSLRPGTYNEQFF. For the CDR3, the DNA is TGTGCCAGCAGTTTACGCCCCGGGACCTACAATGAGCAGTTCTTC.

This clonotype was found many times. The chain couples TRBV20-1 to TRBJ1-5; 8 bases fit TRBD1. Germline V lookup: CDR1 DFQATT, CDR2 SNEGSKA (reference sequence). The V segment lost 4 bases and the J segment 7 bases; nucleotides outside the gene matches: 9. The CDR3 totals 14 residues. This CDR3 reads CSAKGTGEGQPQHF. CDR3 nucleotide sequence: TGCAGTGCTAAAGGGACAGGCGAGGGACAGCCCCAGCATTTT.